The 10 T cell receptor beta chains in this list originate from one sample, sequenced in a study of T cell clonality in common variable immunodeficiency. General study results and limits: Reportedly, TCR beta sequences from common variable immunodeficiency showed fewer deletions and N-nucleotide insertions.

TCRdb's copy holds only in-frame clones and misses some; the assay was immunoSEQ multiplex PCR. The sample presents around 19,000 clones, none singletons. These receptors are not linked to any known antigen. The sequenced material came from peripheral blood mononuclear cells. All receptors derive from a human donor with common variable immunodeficiency.

About this clone: The read ends 3 residues shy of where the CDR3 ends; the end is completed using the germline J gene. V usage is TRBV10-2 and J usage is TRBJ1-2; 7 bases are shared with TRBD1. From germline, CDR1 is WSHSY and CDR2 SAAADI. V lost 6 bases, J lost 1 base, and 8 bases stayed unmatched. The CDR3 runs to 15 residues. The CDR3 loop is CASSNHRDSNYGYTF. CDR3 DNA (partial): TGCGCCAGCAGCAACCATCGGGACAGTAACTATGGC.

In its sample, this clone is large (0.1 to 1%). Read data end 3 residues before the CDR3 end; the end is taken from the germline J gene. This chain joins TRBV29-1 and TRBJ2-1; no firm D call. Per germline, CDR1 SQVTM and CDR2 ANQGSEA. The CDR3 loop spans 11 amino acids. Trimming left V 3 bases short and J 7 bases short, with 7 bases between. The sequenced part of the CDR3 DNA is TGCAGCGTTGAGAAGCTTAATGAG. It is translated as CSVEKLNE. The CDR3 in its entirety is CSVEKLNEQFF.

This clone was counted ten times or more. The read halts 3 residues ahead of the CDR3 end, with the missing end drawn from the germline J gene. This rearrangement joins TRBV18 to TRBJ2-5; no firm D call. The germline CDR1 and CDR2 sequences are KGHSH and LQKENI. V was shortened by 6 bases and J by 2 bases, with 4 bases between the two germline ends. The CDR3 is made up of 11 amino acids. CDR3 DNA (partial): TGTGCCAGCTCGTCTCAAGAGACC. Translating it yields CASSSQET. The entire CDR3 protein is CASSSQETQYF.

The table lists this clone with many counts. The CDR3 reads CASSMRGGPETQYF. The covered CDR3 bases are TGTGCCAGCAGCATGCGGGGGGGCCCCGAGACC. V is TRBV5-4 and J is TRBJ2-5; 9 bases fit TRBD2. The CDR3 end falls 3 residues outside the read, so it is completed with the germline J gene. Trimming removed 4 bases from V and 5 bases from J; junction bases left unmatched: 6. The germline V gene has CDR1 SGHNT and CDR2 YYREEE (reference sequence). CDR3 length: 14 residues.

This clone was observed at least ten times. The CDR3 end falls 3 residues outside the read, so it is completed with the germline J gene. This sequence joins TRBV19 and TRBJ1-6, with 7 bases that match TRBD1. The V gene's germline CDR1 is LNHDA and CDR2 SQIVND (reference sequence). The ends lost 7 bases at V and 12 bases at J; junction bases unmatched: 21. This CDR3 contains 17 residues. The CDR3 loop reads CASINPTWDSKWEPLHF. CDR3 DNA, as far as it was read: TGTGCCAGTATTAACCCCACTTGGGACAGCAAATGGGAACCC.

A note on this clone: The read comes to an end 3 residues before the CDR3 does, leaving the germline J gene to fill in the end. The chain carries TRBV5-1 and TRBJ2-7; 9 bases match TRBD1. Unmatched junction bases numbered 7, after V lost 3 bases and J lost 3 bases. The CDR3 length is 15 residues. Germline CDR1 is SGHRS and CDR2 is YFSETQ. CDR3: CASSSGQGSFYEQYF. The sequenced part of the CDR3 DNA is TGCGCCAGCAGCTCGGGACAGGGAAGCTTCTACGAG.

Regarding this clone: The read finishes 3 residues shy of the CDR3 end, and the germline J gene is used to complete it. The chain joins TRBV2 to TRBJ1-5, with 10 bases identical to TRBD1. The CDR3 has 16 residues. CDR1 SNHLY and CDR2 FYNNEI come from the germline V gene. The V segment lost 6 bases and the J segment 1 base; nucleotides outside the gene matches: 6. The CDR3 region is CASRAQGQGSNQPQHF. The sequenced CDR3 bases are TGTGCCAGCAGGGCCCAGGGACAGGGGAGCAATCAGCCC.

Comments on this clone: The read finishes 3 residues shy of the CDR3 end, and the germline J gene is used to complete it. The V gene is TRBV7-3, the J gene TRBJ2-7; 12 bases match TRBD2. The V gene end was trimmed by 5 bases and the J gene end by 2 bases; junction bases not matched to a gene: 4. CDR1 SGHTA and CDR2 FQGTGA come from the germline V gene. The CDR3 contains 15 residues. CDR3 DNA (partial): TGTGCCAGCAGCATTACTAGCGGGGGGACCTACGAG. Amino acid sequence: CASSITSGGTYE. The whole CDR3 protein reads CASSITSGGTYEQYF.

In this sample, this clone turned up many times. The sequenced fragment ends 3 residues before the CDR3 boundary, so the rest is inferred from the germline J gene. J is TRBJ2-7 and V is TRBV19; D not resolved. Germline CDR1 LNHDA, CDR2 SQIVND (reference sequence). Trimming stripped 5 bases from V and 1 base from J, with 12 bases between. CDR3 length: 14 amino acids. CDR3 sequence reads: CASSAQAQSYEQYF. The sequenced part of the CDR3 DNA is TGTGCCAGTAGTGCCCAGGCTCAGTCCTACGAG.

There are a few counts of this clone. The read stops 3 residues short of the end of the CDR3; the missing end is completed from the germline J gene. This sequence joins TRBV5-1 and TRBJ2-7; D gene unclear. CDR1 SGHRS and CDR2 YFSETQ come from the germline V gene. The length of the CDR3 is 13 residues. The V end lost 0 bases, the J end lost 1 base, and 5 bases lay between the germline ends. The CDR3 bases that were read are TGCGCCAGCAGCTTGGCCGTTTCCTACGAG. Residues: CASSLAVSYE. The entire CDR3 protein is CASSLAVSYEQYF.